Below, 14 T cell receptor beta chains from the same sample are listed, as sequenced in a study of blood T cell repertoires in COVID-19. Assay used: immunoSEQ multiplex PCR; TCRdb lists only in-frame clones, some missing. The data show about 270,000 clones, approximately 89% seen once. Material: PBMCs or T cells enriched from blood (not recorded which). All receptors derive from a woman in her 40s with acute COVID-19.

The CDR3 bases are TGTGCCAGTGCAGGGAGCAATCAGCCCCAGCATTTT. This sequence encodes CASAGSNQPQHF. The rearrangement uses TRBV12-3 or TRBV12-4 and TRBJ1-5; a weak D match, TRBD1 (5 bases). Trimming cost V 9 bases and J 1 base, with 7 bases left between them. The CDR3 has 12 residues.

The V gene is TRBV7-2, the J gene TRBJ1-6, with unresolved D. The V gene lost 4 bases and the J gene lost 8 bases, with 6 bases spanning the gap. The germline gives CDR1 SGHTA, CDR2 FQGNSA. The CDR3 is made up of 12 amino acids. The CDR3 here is CASSSVDSPLHF. For the CDR3, the DNA is TGTGCCAGCAGCTCCGTAGATTCACCCCTCCACTTT.

This chain connects TRBV19 to TRBJ2-3; no definite D call. The V gene lost 5 bases and the J gene lost 3 bases, with 15 bases spanning the gap. This CDR3 contains 15 residues. The V gene's germline CDR1 is LNHDA and CDR2 SQIVND (reference sequence). CDR3 bases: TGTGCCAGTAGTCCCGCCGTGGGCCCAACAGATACGCAGTATTTT. Its translation: CASSPAVGPTDTQYF.

This chain joins TRBV11-1 and TRBJ2-7, with 10 positions matching TRBD1. Germline V gene lookup returns CDR1 SGHAT and CDR2 FQDESV (reference sequence). This CDR3 comprises 14 residues. After removal of 5 bases from V and 4 bases from J, the junction contained 5 bases not matched to a gene. DNA for the CDR3: TGTGCCAGCAGCCATGGGACAGGGGCTTACGAGCAGTACTTC. It encodes CASSHGTGAYEQYF.

The chain uses TRBV10-2 and TRBJ1-1; 8 bases agree with TRBD1. Germline loops: CDR1 WSHSY, CDR2 SAAADI. V lost 6 bases and J lost 3; bases outside the gene matches: 12. The CDR3 has 16 residues. Written as DNA, the CDR3 is TGCGCCAGCAGGGAGGGACAGGCGATAATCGACACTGAAGCTTTCTTT. Translating gives CASREGQAIIDTEAFF.

The rearrangement joins TRBV14 to TRBJ2-1; D gene unclear. This CDR3 is 13 amino acids long. The germline V gene has CDR1 SGHDN and CDR2 FVKESK. Deletions cut 0 bases from V and 3 bases from J, with 3 bases between. DNA for the CDR3: TGTGCCAGCAGCCAAGATTACTACAATGAGCAGTTCTTC. This sequence encodes CASSQDYYNEQFF.

The J gene is TRBJ1-5, the V gene TRBV19, with D perhaps TRBD1 (6 bases). The V end was cut by 4 bases, the J end by 4 bases, with 20 bases between. This CDR3 is built from 17 residues. Looked up from germline, CDR1 is LNHDA and CDR2 is SQIVND (reference sequence). The CDR3 DNA follows: TGTGCCAGTAGTACTGGGGTAGGACAGTTACTTAATCAGCCCCAGCATTTT. This sequence encodes CASSTGVGQLLNQPQHF.

The V gene is TRBV7-8, the J gene TRBJ1-6; 7 bases match TRBD1. The CDR3 has 15 residues. V trimming: 4 bases; J trimming: 7 bases; junction bases outside the gene matches: 7. Germline V gene data show CDR1 as SGHVS and CDR2 as FQNEAQ. The CDR3, as DNA: TGTGCCAGCAGCTCAAACAGGGGATGGAATTCACCCCTCCACTTT. This encodes CASSSNRGWNSPLHF.

The V gene is TRBV28, the J gene TRBJ2-1, with D tentatively TRBD2 (6 bases). The length of the CDR3 is 16 residues. Germline V gives CDR1 MDHEN, CDR2 SYDVKM. V was pared by 7 bases and J by 2 bases, with 18 bases between. CDR3 protein: CASTPPEGGTYNEQFF. The DNA for the CDR3 is TGTGCCAGCACCCCCCCTGAGGGCGGGACCTACAATGAGCAGTTCTTC.

This chain uses TRBV6-2 or TRBV6-3 with TRBJ1-2; D is unclear. V was shortened by 0 bases and J by 3 bases, with 8 bases between the two germline ends. This CDR3 has 14 amino acids. Germline assignment: CDR1 MNHEY and CDR2 SVGEGT. The CDR3 DNA reads TGTGCCAGCAGTTACTCGCAGTTTTACTATGGCTACACCTTC. Translation gives CASSYSQFYYGYTF.

The chain couples TRBV9 to TRBJ1-1; 7 bases line up with TRBD1. CDR1 is SGDLS, CDR2 YYNGEE, per germline. This CDR3 is built from 14 residues. With 1 base clipped from V and 1 base from J, the junction kept 1 base outside the gene matches. The CDR3 DNA is TGTGCCAGCAGCGTAAAGGGGGCGAACACTGAAGCTTTCTTT. It encodes CASSVKGANTEAFF.

This rearrangement joins TRBV19 to TRBJ1-4; TRBD1 matches at 8 bases. This CDR3 comprises 13 residues. The ends lost 7 bases at V and 5 bases at J; junction bases unmatched: 3. The germline V gene encodes CDR1 LNHDA and CDR2 SQIVND (reference sequence). CDR3 loop: CASKRDRNEKLFF. CDR3 nucleotides: TGTGCCAGTAAACGGGACAGGAATGAAAAACTGTTTTTT.

The chain links TRBV5-1 to TRBJ1-2; 11 positions agree with TRBD1. Germline CDR1 SGHRS, CDR2 YFSETQ. This CDR3 is 14 amino acids long. With 4 bases clipped from V and 3 bases from J, the junction kept 2 bases outside the gene matches. In DNA form, the CDR3 reads TGCGCCAGCAGCGGACAGGGGGCCGACTATGGCTACACCTTC. Translated: CASSGQGADYGYTF.

V gene TRBV10-3 combines with J gene TRBJ2-5; 8 positions agree with TRBD1. The CDR3 has 16 amino acids. V lost 0 bases and J lost 5; bases outside the gene matches: 8. Germline V CDR1 and CDR2: ENHRY, SYGVKD. The chain's CDR3 is CAISESYYRGWETQYF. The DNA of the CDR3 is TGTGCCATCAGTGAGTCTTACTACAGGGGGTGGGAGACCCAGTACTTC.